This T cell receptor beta chain emerged from a study of low-dose radiotherapy and immunotherapy resistance in tumors. About the research overall: Cohort 1 received 0.5 Gy per fraction every 2 weeks, totaling 6.5 Gy. The treatment that patients received was intravenous nivolumab 240 mg every two weeks plus ipilimumab 1 mg/kg every six weeks.

The germline V gene encodes CDR1 SEHNR and CDR2 FQNEAQ (reference sequence). V was shortened by 5 bases and J by 10 bases, with 12 bases between the two germline ends. The CDR3 covers 12 residues. The time point here: after trial treatment. Treatment: LDRT plus nivolumab, ipilimumab, low-dose cyclophosphamide and aspirin (RACIN trial). Nivolumab, ipilimumab, aspirin, low-dose cyclophosphamide and low-dose radiotherapy were all administered to the donors. Alpha and beta chains were covered, as first-strand cDNA relied on TRAV- and TRBV-specific primers. The authors amplified TCRs for about 20 PCR cycles with a constant-region primer and a V-primer adapter. Following isolation, mRNA was amplified via in vitro transcription. From the reads, TCRdb called clonotypes with MiXCR, one entry per CDR3 protein. The table lists about 97,000 distinct CDR3 sequences, less than 25% of them singletons. Comment on this clonotype: A far larger clone lies a single base away; this is likely a read error.

The sample here was PBMCs, taken after low-dose radiotherapy plus immunotherapy. The chain links TRBV7-9 to TRBJ2-1; D might be TRBD1 or TRBD2, each matching 5 bases. This TCR came from a male donor with prostate cancer. The CDR3 bases are TGTGCCAGCAGCCGGGACGAAGGCGAGCAGTTCTTC. It codes for CASSRDEGEQFF.